These 6 T cell receptor beta chains were sequenced from one sample in a study of human T cells and chemical hapten exposure. TCRdb reanalysed the RACE reads using MiXCR and keeps one entry per CDR3 protein. Among approximately 110,000 distinct CDR3 sequences listed, less than 40% were seen once. Documented time point: patch test 3, about 24 weeks after DPC sensitization. As for treatment: therapeutic diphenylcyclopropenone sensitization with weekly scalp DPC. This material consisted of whole blood, taken in connection with sensitization to the hapten diphenylcyclopropenone (DPC). The origin of the receptors is a man aged 40-49 years with alopecia areata. Some clones in this sample may be carry-over from other donors' samples.

The chain has TRBV3-1 and TRBJ2-3; TRBD2 aligns across 13 bases. This CDR3 has 17 residues. Germline values: CDR1 LGHDT, CDR2 YNNKEL (reference sequence). Unmatched junction bases numbered 8, after V lost 4 bases and J lost 4 bases. The DNA for the CDR3 is TGTGCCAGCAGCCGCCGGACTAGCGGGAGAATATCAGATACGCAGTATTTT. Translating gives CASSRRTSGRISDTQYF.

This chain joins TRBV6-6 and TRBJ2-5, with D unclear. V was pared by 2 bases and J by 0 bases, with 16 bases between. In germline, CDR1 is MNHNY, CDR2 SVGAGI (reference sequence). The CDR3 has 17 amino acids. This CDR3 reads CASSYAPGSQYQETQYF. CDR3 coding DNA: TGTGCCAGCAGTTACGCGCCGGGCAGCCAGTACCAAGAGACCCAGTACTTC.

This clonotype was seen a few times. This chain connects TRBV20-1 to TRBJ2-3; D remains ambiguous. This CDR3 contains 13 residues. Trimming pared 4 bases from V and 6 bases from J, leaving 14 bases between. Per the germline V gene, CDR1 is DFQATT and CDR2 is SNEGSKA (reference sequence). The CDR3 loop is CSANYVVGDTQYF. CDR3 nucleotides: TGCAGTGCTAATTACGTAGTTGGGGATACGCAGTATTTT.

This chain uses TRBV6-5 with TRBJ2-7; D may be TRBD2 (6 bases). Germline lookup yields CDR1 MNHEY and CDR2 SVGAGI. This CDR3 spans 13 amino acids. Deletions cut 0 bases from V and 5 bases from J, with 8 bases between. The CDR3 spells CASSYSTGDEQYV. The CDR3 DNA sequence: TGTGCCAGCAGTTACTCGACGGGGGACGAGCAGTACGTC.

This clonotype has more than one count but fewer than ten. The chain recombines TRBV7-2 with TRBJ2-5, with 8 bases that match TRBD2. The CDR3 totals 14 residues. Germline V CDR1 and CDR2: SGHTA, FQGNSA. V was pared by 5 bases and J by 2 bases, with 4 bases of the junction left unmatched. The CDR3 loop reads CASSARLAQETQYF. In DNA, the CDR3 is TGTGCCAGCAGCGCCCGACTAGCGCAAGAGACCCAGTACTTC.

This clonotype was seen only once. The chain couples TRBV6-1 to TRBJ2-7; no firm D call. From germline, CDR1 is MNHNS and CDR2 SASEGT. CDR3 length: 15 residues. The ends were cut back, 4 bases at V and 3 bases at J, with 16 bases in the middle. The CDR3 loop is CASSGGVSNGYEQYV. In DNA, the CDR3 is TGTGCCAGCAGTGGTGGAGTTAGCAACGGCTACGAGCAGTACGTC.